Sequencing of this TCR beta chain was carried out in a study of T cells expressing NK-cell markers. Germline CDR1 and CDR2: SGHRS and YFSETQ. The CDR3 has 15 residues. Reanalyzing the 5' RACE reads, TCRdb keeps one entry per CDR3 protein, without DNA. The repertoire table contains 500,000 to 700,000 distinct CDR3 sequences. The chain uses TRBV5-1 and TRBJ1-1; the TRBD1 assignment by TCRdb is unverifiable without DNA. The receptor was isolated from a man aged 18 to 29 in good health. Sequencing was carried out using blood T cells: a sorted CD56 or NKG2C T cell subset, CD4+ or CD8+ T cells, or bulk PBMC T cells (not recorded which). CDR3 protein: CASSLELGDGPEAFF. Together with reference TRBV5-1 and TRBJ1-1, the CDR3 gives the full variable domain: KAGVTQTPRYLIKTRGQQVTLSCSPISGHRSVSWYQQTPGQGLQFLFEYFSETQRNKGNFPGRFSGRQFSNSRSEMNVSTLELGDSALYLCASSLELGDGPEAFFGQGTRLTVV.